The rows below give T cell receptor beta chains drawn from one sample of a study of Graves' ophthalmopathy and Graves' hyperthyroidism. TCRdb fed the multiplex PCR reads into MiXCR, producing one record per CDR3 protein. Of around 1.1 million distinct CDR3 sequences in the sample, roughly 35% were seen once. The sequenced sample consisted of peripheral blood or thyroid tissue (not recorded which). These receptors were obtained from an adult man with Graves' hyperthyroidism. CDR3s include the opening cysteine and the closing phenylalanine or tryptophan. The D gene is left open where the match is weak. The size entry is marked missing in some rows and otherwise reads once, few, many or a size class.

TRBD1	TRBV6-2/TRBV6-3	TRBJ2-7	NA	TGTGCCGTCAAGGCGGGGACAGGGGGCTACGAGCAGTACTTC	CAVKAGTGGYEQYF
TRBD1	TRBV20-1	TRBJ1-5	once	TGCAGCTACGGGACAGCTTTTCAGCCCCAGCATTTT	CSYGTAFQPQHF
TRBD1	TRBV5-1	TRBJ2-6	few	TGCGCCAGCACCAGGGACAGGGCCCCCCGGAGCTCTGGGGCCAACGTCCTGACTTTC	CASTRDRAPRSSGANVLTF
NA	TRBV7-9	TRBJ2-2	many	TGTGCCAGCAGCTTTACAGGGTTTGGCACCGGGGAGCTGTTTTTT	CASSFTGFGTGELFF
TRBD1	TRBV29-1	TRBJ1-3	NA	TGCAGCGTTGACGGCAGGGGGGGAAACACCATATATTTT	CSVDGRGGNTIYF
TRBD1	TRBV7-9	TRBJ2-7	NA	TGTGCCAGCAGCTTGGTACAGGGGCAGGCGGGCTACGAGCAGTACTTC	CASSLVQGQAGYEQYF
TRBD1	TRBV5-1	TRBJ2-2	NA	TGCGCCAGCAGCTTGTATTCGGGACAGGGAGTGGAGCTGTTTTTT	CASSLYSGQGVELFF
NA	TRBV25-1	TRBJ1-2	NA	TGTGCCAGCAGTTCGAGGACAGTCTATGGCTACACCTTC	CASSSRTVYGYTF
NA	TRBV5-1	TRBJ2-2	NA	TGCGCCAGCAGCTTGGCCTCGGGAGCGGACACCGGGGAGCTGTTTTTT	CASSLASGADTGELFF
NA	TRBV7-9	TRBJ2-7	NA	TGTGCCAGCAGCTTGGCGGGCGAAATCGAGCAGTACTTC	CASSLAGEIEQYF
TRBD1	TRBV25-1	TRBJ2-7	NA	TGTGCCAGCAGTTTGTCTCCGGGACAGGGTTCGACCGAGCAGTACTTC	CASSLSPGQGSTEQYF
TRBD1	TRBV27	TRBJ1-6	NA	TGTGCCAGCCGGGGGACAGGGACTTCACCCCTCCACTTT	CASRGTGTSPLHF
TRBD1	TRBV6-5	TRBJ1-6	NA	TGTGCCAGCAGCCTGGGGACAGGGCGTCAGCTGTCCGGCTCACCCCTCCACTTT	CASSLGTGRQLSGSPLHF
NA	TRBV7-8	TRBJ2-7	NA	TGTGCCAGCAGCTTATTAACGGGGGAAATACTATACGAGCAGTACTTC	CASSLLTGEILYEQYF
TRBD1	TRBV12-3/TRBV12-4	TRBJ1-2	NA	TGTGCCAGCAGTCCCCAACCCGGGACAGGGGGTCTCTATGGCTACACCTTC	CASSPQPGTGGLYGYTF
NA	TRBV6-2/TRBV6-3	TRBJ2-7	NA	TGTGCCAGTTGTAGTAGCGGACACTCCTACGAGCAGTACTTC	CASCSSGHSYEQYF
NA	TRBV6-2/TRBV6-3	TRBJ2-2	NA	TGTGCCAGCAGACCACATCGGACAGACACCGGGGAGCTGTTTTTT	CASRPHRTDTGELFF
NA	TRBV29-1	TRBJ2-5	many	TGCAGCGCCATAAGCGTACTAGGGGAGACCCAGTACTTC	CSAISVLGETQYF
NA	TRBV14	TRBJ2-2	few	TGTGCCAGCAGCCAAGTAAGAAGAACCGGGGAGCTGTTTTTT	CASSQVRRTGELFF
NA	TRBV4-1	TRBJ2-6	NA	TGCGCCAGCAGCCGGGGAACAGACTTTGGGGCCAACGTCCTGACTTTC	CASSRGTDFGANVLTF
NA	TRBV30	TRBJ2-5	NA	TGTGCCTGGAGTGTTGGCTTCGAGACCCAGTACTTC	CAWSVGFETQYF
NA	TRBV29-1	TRBJ1-2	NA	TGCAGCTTCAATCAAGATGGCTACACCTTC	CSFNQDGYTF
TRBD2	TRBV7-6	TRBJ2-7	many	TGTGCCAGCAGCCGTCAGCGTACCAGCGGGAGCCCCTACGAGCAGTACTTC	CASSRQRTSGSPYEQYF
TRBD1	TRBV19	TRBJ2-2	few	TGTGCCAGTAGTACCTCCCCCTCGGACAGGGGGTACACCGGGGAGCTGTTTTTT	CASSTSPSDRGYTGELFF
TRBD1	TRBV19	TRBJ2-7	many	TGTGCCAGTAAGCAGGGACAGGGAACCTACGAGCAGTACTTC	CASKQGQGTYEQYF
NA	TRBV7-9	TRBJ1-1	many	TGTGCCCCTACACTGTGGGGGATGAACACTGAAGCTTTCTTT	CAPTLWGMNTEAFF
NA	TRBV10-3	TRBJ2-2	many	TGTGCCATCAGTGAGTCGAAACAGGGGAACACCGGGGAGCTGTTTTTT	CAISESKQGNTGELFF
NA	TRBV7-9	TRBJ2-7	many	TGTGCCAGCAGTCCAGGAGCGAAGCTATTCTACTTC	CASSPGAKLFYF
NA	TRBV10-2	TRBJ1-5	few	TGCGCCACCACAGTTAGGGAGACCCAGCATTTT	CATTVRETQHF
TRBD1	TRBV2	TRBJ2-1	NA	TGTGCCAGCAGCACAGGGGAATCGGACGATGAGCAGTTCTTC	CASSTGESDDEQFF
TRBD1	TRBV10-3	TRBJ1-2	NA	TGTGCCAGCGGGACAGGGAGCGCTGGCTACACCTTC	CASGTGSAGYTF
NA	TRBV20-1	TRBJ1-6	NA	TGCAGTGGCGGGGAACGAAGTTCACCCCTCCACTTT	CSGGERSSPLHF
TRBD1	TRBV12-3/TRBV12-4	TRBJ1-1	few	TGTGCCATCCTCGGACAGGCGGCGAGCACTGAAGCTTTCTTT	CAILGQAASTEAFF
NA	TRBV2	TRBJ1-1	NA	TGTGACAGCATAAGGGTGAACACTGAAGCTTTCTTT	CDSIRVNTEAFF
TRBD1	TRBV19	TRBJ1-5	many	TGTGCCAGTAGTATGGGGACAGATTATCAGCCCCAGCATTTT	CASSMGTDYQPQHF
NA	TRBV29-1	TRBJ2-7	NA	TGCAGCGGGGGCCAATCCTACGAGCAGTACTTC	CSGGQSYEQYF
TRBD1	TRBV10-3	TRBJ1-5	NA	TGTGCCACGACAGGGGGGATTAGCGGGGAGCCCCAGCATTTT	CATTGGISGEPQHF
NA	TRBV5-8	TRBJ2-6	many	TGTGCCAGCAGCTTGGATTCATCCAGACCCTCTGGGGCCAACGTCCTGACTTTC	CASSLDSSRPSGANVLTF
NA	TRBV2	TRBJ2-5	NA	TGTGCCAGCAGTGAAGGGGGGGAAGAGACCCAGTACTTC	CASSEGGEETQYF
TRBD1	TRBV6-4	TRBJ2-2	NA	TGTGCCAGCAGTCGTTCCGGGACAGGGGCTAACACCGGGGAGCTGTTTTTT	CASSRSGTGANTGELFF
TRBD2	TRBV9	TRBJ2-5	NA	TGTGCCAGCAGCGTAGATGATAGCGGGAGCGGCCAAGAGACCCAGTACTTC	CASSVDDSGSGQETQYF
TRBD1	TRBV29-1	TRBJ2-2	NA	TGCAGCGCCCTATTGTTGACAGGGGGCTTTTTCGGGGAGCTGTTTTTT	CSALLLTGGFFGELFF
TRBD1	TRBV14	TRBJ2-7	many	TGTGCCAGCAGCCCAGGGACAGGGAGTTACGGGCAGTACTTC	CASSPGTGSYGQYF
NA	TRBV7-8	TRBJ1-1	NA	TGTGCCAGCAGCTTAGTCTGGGGTACTGAGGCTCTCTTT	CASSLVWGTEALF
NA	TRBV30	TRBJ1-1	few	TGTGCCTGGATGAAGAACACTGAAGCTTTCTTT	CAWMKNTEAFF
TRBD1	TRBV14	TRBJ1-6	few	TGTGCCAGCAGCCAAGATAGTCGTGGGACAGCAACCACGGGCTCCTATAATTCACCCCTCCACTTT	CASSQDSRGTATTGSYNSPLHF
TRBD2	TRBV3-1	TRBJ2-7	NA	TGTGCCAGCAGCCAACGCAGCGGACTAGCGGGTAGATCCTACGAGCAGTACTTC	CASSQRSGLAGRSYEQYF
NA	TRBV28	TRBJ2-5	many	TGTGCCAGCAGTCCGGACTCCAAAGAGACCCAGTACTTC	CASSPDSKETQYF
NA	TRBV6-6	TRBJ1-5	few	TGTGCCAGCAGCTCCGGGCTTCAGGAGGGCAATCAGCCCCAGCATTTT	CASSSGLQEGNQPQHF
TRBD1	TRBV10-2	TRBJ1-1	NA	TGCGCCAGCAGTGAGGCCGACAGGGCGGTCTCGACTGAAGCTTTCTTT	CASSEADRAVSTEAFF
TRBD1	TRBV4-3	TRBJ1-5	few	TGCGCCAGCAGCCAAGAAAGGACAGGGATAAGTAGCAATCAGCCCCAGCATTTT	CASSQERTGISSNQPQHF
NA	TRBV6-5	TRBJ1-5	many	TGTGCCAGCAGGTCCAGGGGTTTGGGCAATCAGCCCCAGCATTTT	CASRSRGLGNQPQHF
TRBD2	TRBV7-2	TRBJ2-7	NA	TGTGCCAGCAGCCCGAGGGAGGGGCGTAACTACGAGCAGTACTTC	CASSPREGRNYEQYF